A selection of T cell receptor beta chains follows, all from one sample in a study of cytomegalovirus exposure and HLA in healthy donors. Generated by immunoSEQ multiplex PCR, the TCRdb table keeps only in-frame clones and is missing some. This table holds 250,000 or so clones, around nine tenths found once. Material: PBMCs. The receptor set was obtained from a girl between 2 and 10 years old in good health and CMV-seronegative. Each CDR3 is given with its conserved first and last residue.

TRBV27,TRBJ2-2,CASSLRLAGGALSLFF
TRBV4-1,TRBJ1-2,CASSHQAPGQSYYGYTF
TRBV4-1,TRBJ2-5,CASRLTSGGTKETQYF
TRBV5-6,TRBJ2-1,CASSFATGFSYNEQFF
TRBV10-2,TRBJ2-5,CASSASLLTQYF
TRBV6-1,TRBJ1-5,CASSEETANQPQHF
TRBV4-1,TRBJ1-2,CASSQDGQAPYGYTF
TRBV13,TRBJ2-7,CASSSLREGLHEQYF
TRBV11-2,TRBJ2-5,CASSLGGGRETQYF
TRBV7-9,TRBJ2-1,CASLRAEGAYNEQFF
TRBV19,TRBJ2-7,CASSNQGVSSYEQYF
TRBV25-1,TRBJ2-3,CASSEPRGGPTDTQYF
TRBV11-2,TRBJ2-3,CASSLLGSGTDTQYF
TRBV5-6,TRBJ1-2,CASSLEQGAFGYTF
TRBV6-1,TRBJ1-5,CASSEVDRGNQPQHF
TRBV4-2,TRBJ1-5,CASSQEGGESQPQHF
TRBV4-1,TRBJ2-2,CASSALAGSVGELFF
TRBV7-3,TRBJ1-1,CASSLFPGTGAGGTEAFF
TRBV6-1,TRBJ2-5,CASNRGGTQYF
TRBV29-1,TRBJ1-3,CSVEYSTGDRNTIYF
TRBV5-1,TRBJ1-2,CASSLTWDRFYGYTF
TRBV9,TRBJ2-3,CASSVAERVRDTQYF
TRBV15,TRBJ2-3,CATSRTGTPRGKAPQYF
TRBV6-5,TRBJ2-1,CASSLRVSADEQFF
TRBV7-3,TRBJ2-3,CASSLVQGPTDTQYF
TRBV11-3,TRBJ2-1,CASSKSTGTLDNEQFF
TRBV2,TRBJ2-7,CASSPGQGKPGDYEQYF
TRBV27,TRBJ1-1,CASLQGMNTEAFF
TRBV9,TRBJ2-3,CASSGTSGSSGTDTQYF